This record covers a single T cell receptor (beta chain). Its matching antigen is unknown. This sample is part of a study of cytomegalovirus exposure and HLA in healthy donors. Turning to the study itself: The Caucasian-associated ancestry cluster contained approximately 81% of the roughly 400 genotyped donors. General study results and limits: What a later analysis reportedly showed was that an Asian-associated ancestry cluster had fewer N-insertions than the 666-donor mean.

CDR3 size: 15 residues. Trimming left V 0 bases short and J 4 bases short, with 13 bases between. Germline V lookup: CDR1 SGHKS, CDR2 YYEKEE (reference sequence). Both 60 Vbeta primers and 13 Jbeta primers went into the PCR. Sequenced by immunoSEQ multiplex PCR; TCRdb stores in-frame clones only, minus some. The table records 140,000 to 150,000 clones, approximately 79% of them present only once. The V and J genes are TRBV5-5 and TRBJ1-2, with D unresolved. Sequences were obtained from PBMCs. The TCR comes from a middle-aged woman in good health and CMV-seropositive. The CDR3 loop reads CASSLEPKRGYGYTF. The CDR3 DNA follows: TGTGCCAGCAGCTTGGAACCCAAACGGGGCTATGGCTACACCTTC.